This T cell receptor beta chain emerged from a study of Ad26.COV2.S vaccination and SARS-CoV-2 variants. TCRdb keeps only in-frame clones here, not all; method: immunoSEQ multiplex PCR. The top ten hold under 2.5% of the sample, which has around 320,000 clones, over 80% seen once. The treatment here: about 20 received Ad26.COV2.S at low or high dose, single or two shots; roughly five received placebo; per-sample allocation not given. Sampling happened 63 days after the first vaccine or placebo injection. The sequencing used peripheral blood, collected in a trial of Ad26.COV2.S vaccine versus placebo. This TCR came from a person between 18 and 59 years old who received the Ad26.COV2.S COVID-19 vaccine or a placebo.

As DNA, the CDR3 is TGTGCCAGCAGTTCCCCAGGGGCCCACACAGATACGCAGTATTTT. This sequence encodes CASSSPGAHTDTQYF. The V and J genes are TRBV28 and TRBJ2-3, with D perhaps TRBD1 (6 bases). The CDR3 consists of 15 residues. V gave up 4 bases and J gave up 2 bases, with 13 bases separating them. In germline, CDR1 is MDHEN, CDR2 SYDVKM.